This T cell receptor (beta chain) was identified in a study of regulatory and conventional T cells in RAG deficiency. Regarding the study as a whole: Omenn patients showed >85% Treg-Tconv overlap and shorter CDR3 lengths. Sorted Omenn CD25-high CD127-low cells may not be bona fide Tregs. Treg unique TCR beta sequences were approximately 99-fold fewer in Omenn syndrome and CID/AS patients than controls.

The sorted conventional CD4+ T cells were CD25-low and CD127-high, with genomic DNA sequenced. Germline V gives CDR1 MDHEN, CDR2 SYDVKM. The ends lost 5 bases at V and 4 bases at J; junction bases unmatched: 5. The CDR3 extends over 15 amino acids. Sequencing was performed with immunoSEQ multiplex PCR; in TCRdb, only in-frame clones are kept and a portion is missing. The sample contains 20,000 to 25,000 clones, 85% to 95% of which appear only once. Turning to this clone: What it recognizes is unknown.

The sample was also reused in another study, on regulatory T cells. From that report: Primers: 52 TRBV forward and 13 TRBJ reverse. Patient repertoires had restricted TRB V-J pairs and skewed V and J usage, most in Tregs.

This sequence was found in a human donor in good health. The chain joins TRBV28 to TRBJ2-1; 10 bases agree with TRBD2. Sample: CD4+ T cells sorted from blood. The CDR3 DNA is TGTGCCAGCAGTATAGCGGGAGGTGCATACAATGAGCAGTTCTTC. Its translation is CASSIAGGAYNEQFF.